This TCR beta chain was recorded in a study of cytomegalovirus exposure and HLA in healthy donors. Worth noting for this clone: Its specificity is not known.

General study results and limits: Accurate prediction of most subjects' HLA-A and HLA-B alleles from TCR beta sequences was reported.

In the PCR, 60 Vbeta and 13 Jbeta primers were used. Some clones are missing from TCRdb's copy, which holds only in-frame ones; the method was immunoSEQ multiplex PCR. The data hold around 110,000 clones, with 50% to 65% observed a single time. The sample taken for sequencing was PBMCs. This TCR came from a woman aged 40 to 50 in good health and CMV-seropositive.

The CDR3 loop is CASSLGTRKETQYF. CDR3 DNA: TGTGCCAGCAGCTTAGGGACTAGGAAGGAGACCCAGTACTTC. The chain uses TRBV13 and TRBJ2-5; TRBD2 is a possible D gene (6 bases). CDR1 is PRHDT and CDR2 is FYEKMQ in the germline V gene (reference sequence). V lost 0 bases to trimming and J lost 5 bases, with 10 bases between them. This CDR3 has 14 residues.